This TCR beta chain is from a study of shared clonotypes between healthy human individuals (dated by TCRdb to the early 2020s). Background for the entire study: The cohort included three men and a couple of women between 18 and 49 years of age. For each donor, three plates each were used for CD4 naive and CD4 memory, two plates were used for CD8 naive, and one plate was used for CD8 memory. To estimate repertoire size and how much clonotype sharing occurs between individuals, the study deeply sequenced the blood TCR repertoires of roughly 5 healthy adults. Libraries were prepared and TCR repertoires were sequenced by different laboratories using diverse techniques, in order to increase sequencing depth and limit assay-specific biases. Between about 0.85 and 10 billion PBMCs per donor were obtained by leukapheresis.

The donors were healthy, HIV-negative adults with no recently reported acute infections or vaccinations. Every donor was a Caucasian adult residing in Nashville, Tennessee, USA. CD4+ T cells were enriched by magnetic negative selection, after which naive cells were positively selected on CD45RA and the negative fraction was taken as the memory subset. After blood collection by leukapheresis, PBMCs were isolated using Ficoll-Histopaque density gradient centrifugation and then cryopreserved in the vapor phase of liquid nitrogen. Analytical flow cytometry was used to check the purity and quantity of every magnetically sorted T cell population. Genomic DNA was isolated from every sorted fraction and measured by UV absorbance on a Nanodrop 2000c. Broad study findings and their caveats: Because the study included only a small number of donors, the genetic and exposure-history diversity represented was limited. Pairwise subsampling led to the expectation that sequencing depth would affect the degree of clonotype sharing among donors. Rarefaction of sorted-subset datasets indicated incomplete sequencing despite the large sequencing depth. Clonotypes shared by all four sorted-subset donors showed higher generation probabilities than non-shared clonotypes. Estimated clonotype richness was generally larger for naive than for memory subsets. Sampling was restricted to blood, and TCR repertoires in tissues likely differ from the TCR repertoires found in blood. Across a few donors, approximately 5% of naive CD4, 3% to 4% of naive CD8, about 2.3% of memory CD4, and around 0.4% of memory CD8 clonotypes were shared.

From the cysteine up to the phenylalanine, the CDR3 has a length of 14 residues. Only the CDR3 part of the read is kept: 42 bases, read in frame from the first base. Deletion took 1 base off V and 5 bases off J, with a span of 11 bases between the germline ends. As encoded in the germline V gene, CDR1 is LGHNA while CDR2 is YNFKEQ. Points on this clone: Its binding antigen is unknown. No base qualities exist here, and no much larger clone lies one base off it.

Using the deep immunoSEQ assay, TCR CDR3 regions were amplified from genomic DNA by multiplex PCR. Extracted genomic DNA from each cell subset was distributed evenly across all wells of several immunoSEQ 96-well plates, and each plate was treated as a replicate. For sorted subsets, around 200 ng genomic DNA, equal to 30,000 to 35,000 T cell genomes, was loaded into each replicate PCR. The purified libraries were quantified using a Qubit 3.0 fluorometer, sized with a Bioanalyzer 2100, and then quantified again using the KAPA Library Quantification kit. Every immunoSEQ 96-well plate was sequenced on a separate single-read 150-cycle Illumina NextSeq 550 flow cell. The study's processing was this. Because only junctional sequences without quality scores were contained in the immunoSEQ output, filtering matching that applied to full-length reads could not be performed. To assign V/J genes and CDR3, sequences were annotated using PyIR, a Python wrapper for IgBLAST v1.9, with IMGT germline references. Reads were filtered out if the reads had weak V/J assignments (E-value above 1e-6), no CDR3, stop codons, out-of-frame junctions, or ambiguous translated residues. A V3J clonotype was defined by an identical inferred V gene, J gene, and CDR3 amino acid sequence. The percentage overlap between two repertoires was calculated by dividing the number of shared unique clonotypes by the size of the smaller repertoire. Repertoire richness was assessed with RTK rarefaction, the Chao1 estimator, and Recon v2.1 estimates of unobserved clonotypes. Generation probabilities were computed with OLGA for all TCRbeta clonotypes obtained by the gDNA method from several donors. The table was pulled from immuneACCESS by TCRdb, which kept in-frame rearrangements only. Such tables lose some clones; where checked, under half of the loss comes from unresolved V genes, and the rest has no known cause. The V and J calls and the clone size are those of that table, but D and trimming were determined from the DNA. This sample comprises hundreds of thousands of clones, more than 70% of them detected only once. Around 1.8% of the sample rests with the top ten.

Source material: memory CD4+ T cells sorted from blood. The sample's cell subset or site label is to be understood as: CD45RA-negative fraction. Here the chain combines TRBV4-2 and TRBJ1-2; the D gene assignment is ambiguous. This receptor was obtained from a woman in her thirties in good health. The CDR3 region: CASSQVRTKYGYTF. The bases read TGTGCCAGCAGCCAAGTTCGGACGAAATATGGCTACACCTTC.